The source of this T cell receptor (beta chain) is a study of blood T cell repertoires in COVID-19. Study-level information: The United States, Italy and Spain supplied acute and convalescent COVID-19 samples. T cells, B-cell-depleted T cells, or PBMCs supplied cDNA or gDNA.

Seattle's enrolled individuals joined amid active infection and were then monitored longitudinally. Authors' processing steps: Scientists estimated how many nucleated cells there were by amplifying reference gene primers. Repertoires were generated with immunoSEQ multiplex PCR, while TCRdb's copy carries only in-frame clones and drops some. The V and J calls and clone size were taken over from that table, and D and trimming were inferred from the DNA. Of about 500,000 clones listed, approximately 88% were seen once; the top ten hold around 8%. This CDR3 has 14 residues. CDR1 is SGHRS, CDR2 YFSETQ, per germline. V lost 5 bases and J lost 8; bases outside the gene matches: 6.

This chain joins TRBV5-1 and TRBJ1-6; TRBD1 matches 8 bases. Sequenced input: peripheral blood. The clonotype was recovered from a woman aged 50 to 60 with COVID-19, enrolled during active disease. CDR3 nucleotides: TGCGCCAGCAGAACCGGGACAGGTGATTCACCCCTCCACTTT. Translating gives CASRTGTGDSPLHF.